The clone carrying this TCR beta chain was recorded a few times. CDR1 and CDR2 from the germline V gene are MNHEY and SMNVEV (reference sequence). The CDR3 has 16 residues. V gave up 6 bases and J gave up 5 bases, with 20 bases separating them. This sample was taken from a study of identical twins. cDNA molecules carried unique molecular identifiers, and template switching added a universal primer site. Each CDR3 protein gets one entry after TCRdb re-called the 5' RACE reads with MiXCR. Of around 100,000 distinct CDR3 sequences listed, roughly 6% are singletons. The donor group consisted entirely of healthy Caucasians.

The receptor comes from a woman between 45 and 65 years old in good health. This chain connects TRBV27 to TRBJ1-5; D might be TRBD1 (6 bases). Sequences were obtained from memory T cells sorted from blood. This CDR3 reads CASRTLTTGPHQPQHF. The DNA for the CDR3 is TGTGCCAGCAGAACGCTGACGACAGGCCCGCATCAGCCCCAGCATTTT.